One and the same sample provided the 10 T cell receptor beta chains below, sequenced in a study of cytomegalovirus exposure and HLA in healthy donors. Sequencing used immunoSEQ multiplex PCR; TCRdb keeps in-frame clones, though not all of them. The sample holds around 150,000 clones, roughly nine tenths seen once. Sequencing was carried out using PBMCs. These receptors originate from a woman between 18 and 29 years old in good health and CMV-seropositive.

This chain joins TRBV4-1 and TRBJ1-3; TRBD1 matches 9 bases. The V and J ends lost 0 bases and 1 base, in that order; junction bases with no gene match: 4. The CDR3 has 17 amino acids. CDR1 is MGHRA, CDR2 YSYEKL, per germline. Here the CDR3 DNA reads TGCGCCAGCAGCCAAGATCCACAGGGGGCGTCTGGAAACACCATATATTTT. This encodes CASSQDPQGASGNTIYF.

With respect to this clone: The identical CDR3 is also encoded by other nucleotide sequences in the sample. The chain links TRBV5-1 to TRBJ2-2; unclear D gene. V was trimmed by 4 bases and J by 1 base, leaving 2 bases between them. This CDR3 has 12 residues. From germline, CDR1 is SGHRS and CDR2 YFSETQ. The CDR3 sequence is CASSLNTGELFF. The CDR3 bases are TGCGCCAGCAGCCTGAACACCGGGGAGCTGTTTTTT.

This chain's CDR3 is CASRQVSYEQYF. CDR3 bases: TGTGCCAGCAGGCAGGTTTCGTACGAGCAGTACTTC. The chain recombines TRBV2 with TRBJ2-7, with unresolved D. V was pared by 6 bases and J by 4 bases, with 10 bases between. Germline assignment: CDR1 SNHLY and CDR2 FYNNEI. There are 12 residues in the CDR3.

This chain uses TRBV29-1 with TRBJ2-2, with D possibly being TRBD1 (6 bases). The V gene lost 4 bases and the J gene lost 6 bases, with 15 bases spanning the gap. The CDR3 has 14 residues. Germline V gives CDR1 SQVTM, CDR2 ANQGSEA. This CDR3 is CSVAPRGEPGELFF. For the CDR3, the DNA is TGCAGCGTTGCACCCAGGGGTGAGCCCGGGGAGCTGTTTTTT.

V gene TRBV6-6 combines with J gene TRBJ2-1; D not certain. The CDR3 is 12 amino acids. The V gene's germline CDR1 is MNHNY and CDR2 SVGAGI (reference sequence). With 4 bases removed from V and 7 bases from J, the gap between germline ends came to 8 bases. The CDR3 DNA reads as TGTGCCAGCAGTTCGGTGGTTAATGAGCAGTTCTTC. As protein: CASSSVVNEQFF.

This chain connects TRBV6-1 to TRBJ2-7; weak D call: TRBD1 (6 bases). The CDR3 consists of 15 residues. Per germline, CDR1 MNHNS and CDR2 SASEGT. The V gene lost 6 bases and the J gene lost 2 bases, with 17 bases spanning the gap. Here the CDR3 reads CASRKWRQATYEQYF. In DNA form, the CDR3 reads TGTGCCAGCAGGAAGTGGAGACAGGCCACCTACGAGCAGTACTTC.

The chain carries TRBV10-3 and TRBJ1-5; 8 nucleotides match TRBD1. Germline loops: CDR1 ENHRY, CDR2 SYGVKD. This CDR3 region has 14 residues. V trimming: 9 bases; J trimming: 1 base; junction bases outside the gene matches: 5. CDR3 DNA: TGTGCCATTTCACGGACAGGGAGCAATCAGCCCCAGCATTTT. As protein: CAISRTGSNQPQHF.

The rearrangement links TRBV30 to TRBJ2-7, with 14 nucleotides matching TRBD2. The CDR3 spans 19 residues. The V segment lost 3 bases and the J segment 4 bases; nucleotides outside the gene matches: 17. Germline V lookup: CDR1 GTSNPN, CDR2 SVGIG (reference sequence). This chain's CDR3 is CAWSPKTSGRAIRIYEQYF. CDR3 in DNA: TGTGCCTGGAGCCCCAAGACTAGCGGGAGGGCCATAAGGATATACGAGCAGTACTTC. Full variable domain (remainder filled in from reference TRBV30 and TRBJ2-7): SQTIHQWPATLVQPVGSPLSLECTVEGTSNPNLYWYRQAAGRGLQLLFYSVGIGQISSEVPQNLSASRPQDRQFILSSKKLLLSDSGFYLCAWSPKTSGRAIRIYEQYFGPGTRLTVT.

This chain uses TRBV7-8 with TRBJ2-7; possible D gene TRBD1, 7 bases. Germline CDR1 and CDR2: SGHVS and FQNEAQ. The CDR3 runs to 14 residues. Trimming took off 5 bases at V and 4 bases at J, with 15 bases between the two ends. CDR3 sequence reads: CASSPAGQLYEQYF. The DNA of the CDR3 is TGTGCCAGCAGCCCCGCGGGACAGTTATACGAGCAGTACTTC.

This chain's CDR3 is CASSYQRKGGVGSYNEQFF. The DNA for the CDR3 is TGTGCCAGCAGTTATCAGAGGAAAGGCGGGGTCGGCTCCTACAATGAGCAGTTCTTC. This rearrangement joins TRBV2 to TRBJ2-1; possibly TRBD2 for D (6 bases). V lost 5 bases and J lost 0, with 23 bases in between. This CDR3 comprises 19 residues. Per germline, CDR1 SNHLY and CDR2 FYNNEI.